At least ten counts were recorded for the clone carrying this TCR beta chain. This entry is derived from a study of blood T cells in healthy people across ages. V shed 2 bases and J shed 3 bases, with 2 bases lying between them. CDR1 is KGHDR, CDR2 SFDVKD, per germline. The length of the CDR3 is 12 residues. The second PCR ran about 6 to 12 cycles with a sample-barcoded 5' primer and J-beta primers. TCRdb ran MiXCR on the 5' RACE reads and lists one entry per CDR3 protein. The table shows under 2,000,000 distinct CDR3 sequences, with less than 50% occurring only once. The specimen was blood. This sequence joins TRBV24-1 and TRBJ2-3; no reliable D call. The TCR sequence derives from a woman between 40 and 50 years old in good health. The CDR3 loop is CATSDSTDTQYF. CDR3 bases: TGTGCCACCAGTGATTCTACAGATACGCAGTATTTT.